This T cell receptor (beta chain) was captured in a study of T cell responses to AZD1222 COVID-19 vaccine. The assay was immunoSEQ multiplex PCR, and TCRdb's table has in-frame clones only and misses some. The sample carries approximately 71,000 clones, about four fifths recorded once. This clone was seen just once. The antigen is unknown. This CDR3 has 16 residues. Germline values: CDR1 MGHRA, CDR2 YSYEKL. V lost 3 bases, J lost 0 bases, and 3 bases stayed unmatched. General study points: Increases in Spike-specific TCR breadth and depth were seen after two AZD1222 doses. With dominance at 160-218 and 743-854, vaccine-associated CD4 TCRs spanned spike. Targeting of unmutated variant regions was reportedly seen in nearly half of spike-specific TCRs.

Sequencing was performed on peripheral blood, taken on day 0 of AZD1222 vaccination. The receptor comes from an adult in good health. V and J are TRBV4-1 and TRBJ2-3, with 10 nucleotides matching TRBD2. The CDR3 loop is CASSHGAGGSTDTQYF. CDR3 nucleotide sequence: TGCGCCAGCAGCCATGGAGCGGGGGGGAGCACAGATACGCAGTATTTT.